The 9 T cell receptor beta chains in this list originate from one sample, sequenced in a study of Graves' ophthalmopathy and Graves' hyperthyroidism. Amplifying from RNA transcripts, the study obtained TCR beta CDR3 regions. An initial RT-PCR round employing HTBI primers preceded a second-round multiplex PCR. Each CDR3 protein is one row after TCRdb ran MiXCR on the multiplex PCR reads. The sample yields hundreds of thousands of distinct CDR3 sequences, 20% to 25% seen once. The sample was peripheral blood. The receptors come from a woman under 30 with stable Graves' hyperthyroidism. Some clones in this sample may be carry-over from other donors' samples.

This clonotype was counted at least ten times. J is TRBJ2-7 and V is TRBV27; 8 bases line up with TRBD1. Germline lookup yields CDR1 MNHEY and CDR2 SMNVEV (reference sequence). The CDR3 has 14 amino acids. Trimming removed 4 bases from V and 6 bases from J; junction bases left unmatched: 8. CDR3 sequence (DNA): TGTGCCAGCAGTTCACAGGACAGGGTCTTCGAGCAGTACTTC. Translating it yields CASSSQDRVFEQYF.

J is TRBJ2-2 and V is TRBV28; 8 positions agree with TRBD2. The germline gives CDR1 MDHEN, CDR2 SYDVKM. Germline trimming cut 4 bases from V and 4 bases from J; bases unmatched to any gene: 8. CDR3 length equals 16 residues. CDR3 region: CASSSLVAGSTGELFF. In DNA, the CDR3 is TGTGCCAGCAGTTCCCTCGTAGCGGGGTCCACCGGGGAGCTGTTTTTT.

In this sample, this clonotype turned up many times. V usage is TRBV12-3 or TRBV12-4 and J usage is TRBJ2-2; 7 bases are shared with TRBD2. J gave up 7 bases and V 5 bases, and 1 base lay outside the gene matches. The CDR3 runs to 12 residues. For the CDR3, the DNA is TGTGCCAGCAGTGGGGGGGTCGGGGAGCTGTTTTTT. This codes for CASSGGVGELFF.

As concerns this clonotype: A read error is possible here, since a much larger clone lies one base away. The J gene is TRBJ1-1, the V gene TRBV29-1; D uncertain. The CDR3 extends over 11 amino acids. CDR1 and CDR2 (germline): SQVTM, ANQGSEA. CDR3 sequence (DNA): TGCAGCGTTGCCTTAAGGACTGAAGCTTGCTTT. Amino acids: CSVALRTEACF.

This sequence joins TRBV29-1 and TRBJ2-7; weak D call: TRBD1 (5 bases). V lost 6 bases to trimming and J lost 0 bases, with 18 bases between them. The germline V gene encodes CDR1 SQVTM and CDR2 ANQGSEA. CDR3 length equals 15 residues. CDR3 in amino acids: CSVNLNGHSSYEQYF. As DNA, the CDR3 is TGCAGCGTCAACCTTAATGGACACTCCTCCTACGAGCAGTACTTC.

This clonotype appeared many times. This chain joins TRBV24-1 and TRBJ2-2; D is ambiguous. The germline V and J ends were trimmed by 6 bases and 4 bases, with 14 bases remaining between them. The CDR3 runs to 15 residues. Germline CDR1 is KGHDR and CDR2 is SFDVKD. CDR3 protein: CATSKSGLGTGELFF. CDR3 DNA sequence: TGTGCCACCAGTAAATCCGGGTTGGGCACCGGGGAGCTGTTTTTT.

This clonotype was recorded at least ten times. V usage is TRBV12-3 or TRBV12-4 and J usage is TRBJ2-7, with 8 bases that match TRBD2. The CDR3 covers 15 residues. V was pared by 6 bases and J by 3 bases, with 10 bases of the junction left unmatched. The CDR3 here is CASRGAGEKFYEQYF. The CDR3 region has the DNA TGTGCCAGCAGGGGAGCGGGAGAAAAATTCTACGAGCAGTACTTC.

The genes are TRBV5-5 and TRBJ2-5; D gene uncertain. Germline V CDR1 and CDR2: SGHKS, YYEKEE (reference sequence). The germline V and J ends were trimmed by 2 bases and 7 bases, with 18 bases remaining between them. The CDR3 runs to 15 residues. The CDR3 loop is CASSFLGGTEGTQYF. CDR3 DNA sequence: TGTGCCAGCAGCTTTCTGGGCGGAACCGAAGGGACCCAGTACTTC. The full variable domain, rest sourced from reference TRBV5-5 and TRBJ2-5, is DAGVTQSPTHLIKTRGQQVTLRCSPISGHKSVSWYQQVLGQGPQFIFQYYEKEERGRGNFPDRFSARQFPNYSSELNVNALLLGDSALYLCASSFLGGTEGTQYFGPGTRLLVL.

Ten or more counts support this clonotype. This chain uses TRBV19 with TRBJ1-5; D is uncertain. The ends were cut back, 7 bases at V and 0 bases at J, with 22 bases in the middle. CDR3 length: 18 amino acids. The germline CDR1 and CDR2 sequences are LNHDA and SQIVND (reference sequence). The CDR3 sequence: CASTLGGSLFYSNQPQHF. CDR3 DNA sequence: TGTGCCAGTACCTTAGGCGGCAGTTTGTTTTATAGCAATCAGCCCCAGCATTTT.